This TCR beta chain was found in a study of T cells in Graves' hyperthyroidism and ophthalmopathy. Trimming left V 5 bases short and J 5 bases short, with 18 bases between. This CDR3 spans 14 amino acids. The germline gives CDR1 DFQATT, CDR2 SNEGSKA (reference sequence). The study, taken as a whole, reports: Among thyroid clonotypes expanded above 0.001, most also appeared in blood.

Patients showing uncontrolled infection, other autoimmune disease, pregnancy or lactation were ineligible. The diagnostic basis comprised clinical symptoms, serum thyroxine and TRAb, thyroid ultrasound and orbital computed tomography. The authors obtained PBMCs from around 10 ml of fresh peripheral blood. This clonotype was seen many times. The antigen remains undetermined. Amplification of TCR beta CDR3 regions was performed using RNA transcripts as template. Carried out on the TCR CDR3, a first-round RT-PCR used the HTBI primer set. TCRdb reprocessed the multiplex PCR reads via MiXCR and lists one record per CDR3 protein. The sample holds some 560,000 distinct CDR3 sequences, 15% to 17% seen once.

This TCR was recovered from a woman aged 25 to 39 with Graves' hyperthyroidism. Sequenced input: blood. The gene calls are TRBV20-1 and TRBJ1-1; TRBD1 is a possible D gene (5 bases). CDR3 in DNA: TGCAGTGCTCGAAACTCGGGGGAGGCGACTGAAGCTTTCTTT. Translated: CSARNSGEATEAFF.